This entry is about one T cell receptor (beta chain). There is no known antigen for this receptor. No much larger clone exists at a distance of one base, and base qualities are not known. Sequences LGHNA (CDR1) and YNFKEQ (CDR2) are obtained from the germline V gene. Trimming removed 4 bases from V and 2 bases from J; the gene matches leave 6 bases unexplained. From cysteine to phenylalanine, the CDR3 is 15 amino acids long. The retained sequence is limited to the CDR3, 45 bases, with the frame set at the first base. These data are taken from a study of blood T cell repertoires in COVID-19 (dated by TCRdb to about 2020). Context from the whole study: Samples from collaborators originated in the United States, Italy and Spain and spanned both the acute and convalescent phases of COVID-19. A de-identified subject ID, COVID-19 status, age in years and sex were almost always included in the sample metadata. Samples came from the ongoing ImmuneRACE study (first 160 participants) plus 1,254 subjects from 6 global collaborators. Subjects who had been exposed to COVID-19, were actively infected with it, or had recovered from it provided the deeply sampled blood TCRbeta repertoires that made up the dataset. A freely available public database, intended as a resource for researchers studying the immune response to SARS-CoV-2, is where the repertoires were released. The material from the prospective study consisted of cDNA or gDNA derived from T cells, B-cell-depleted T cells, or PBMCs. HLA class I and class II types, where available, came from metadata supplied by the sample provider rather than from assay-based typing. On the study overall, not on this receptor specifically: The quantity of clinical and demographic metadata differed by source and by participant and was supplied without curation.

Whole blood was collected in K2EDTA tubes by collaborating institutions according to the institutions' own protocols. For TCRbeta analysis, collaborators shipped samples as frozen whole blood, isolated PBMCs, or DNA extracted from either of those sample types. TCRbeta CDR3 regions were amplified from genomic DNA using the immunoSEQ Assay, a bias-controlled multiplex PCR. The published analysis was carried out like this. The number of nucleated cells in each sample was estimated from the amplification of reference gene primers within the assay. To quantify the absolute abundance of each unique TCRbeta CDR3 rearrangement, sequence reads were collapsed and filtered. For each sample, productive Simpson clonality was calculated as the square root of Simpson's diversity index over productive rearrangements. As stored in TCRdb, this immuneACCESS dataset retains in-frame rearrangements with V and J assigned. A fraction of the clones does not appear; measured against another copy, unresolved V genes explain less than half of the discrepancy, and the remainder lacks a known reason. From that table come the V and J calls and clone size; the DNA was used to work out D and trimming. The sample contains 270,000 or so clones, roughly 85% of them found a single time. Together, the top ten hold 3.1% of the sample.

Sequenced: peripheral blood. This receptor chain uses TRBV4-2 and TRBJ2-5, and TRBD2 matches 8 of the central bases. The sequence was collected from a young woman with acute or convalescent COVID-19. The CDR3 here reads CASSPEAGVQETQYF. Read as DNA, the sequence is TGTGCCAGCAGCCCAGAAGCGGGAGTACAAGAGACCCAGTACTTC.